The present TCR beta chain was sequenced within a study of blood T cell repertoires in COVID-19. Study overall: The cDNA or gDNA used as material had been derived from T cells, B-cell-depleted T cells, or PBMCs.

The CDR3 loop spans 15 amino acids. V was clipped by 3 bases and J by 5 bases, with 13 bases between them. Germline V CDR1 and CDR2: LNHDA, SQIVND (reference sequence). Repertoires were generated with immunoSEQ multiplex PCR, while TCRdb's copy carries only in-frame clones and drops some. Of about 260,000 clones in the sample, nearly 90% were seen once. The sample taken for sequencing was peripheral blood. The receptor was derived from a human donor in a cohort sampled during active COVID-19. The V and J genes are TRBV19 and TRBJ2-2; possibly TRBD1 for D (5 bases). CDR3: CASSMDTLRTGELFF. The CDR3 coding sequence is TGTGCCAGTAGTATGGACACACTAAGGACCGGGGAGCTGTTTTTT. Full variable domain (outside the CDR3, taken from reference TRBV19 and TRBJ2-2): DGGITQSPKYLFRKEGQNVTLSCEQNLNHDAMYWYRQDPGQGLRLIYYSQIVNDFQKGDIAEGYSVSREKKESFPLTVTSAQKNPTAFYLCASSMDTLRTGELFFGEGSRLTVL.